Listed here is a single T cell receptor (beta chain). This table comes from immunoSEQ multiplex PCR, and its TCRdb copy is limited to in-frame clones, with some not included. The sample lists around 100,000 clones; just over 90% were seen once. Per the germline V gene, CDR1 is MGHRA and CDR2 is YSYEKL. The CDR3 spans 17 residues. Trimming shortened V by 2 bases and J by 8 bases, and 24 bases separated the two germline ends. These data come from a study of T cell changes during pregnancy in multiple sclerosis. The rearrangement joins TRBV4-1 to TRBJ1-2, with D possibly TRBD1 on 5 matching bases. The TCR sequence derives from a female donor with multiple sclerosis, enrolled in a pregnancy study. This specimen consisted of peripheral blood, obtained after pregnancy. As DNA, the CDR3 is TGCGCCAGCAGCCAACCGACAGACCCCGGGCGTAAGTACGGCTACACCTTC. Its protein product is CASSQPTDPGRKYGYTF.